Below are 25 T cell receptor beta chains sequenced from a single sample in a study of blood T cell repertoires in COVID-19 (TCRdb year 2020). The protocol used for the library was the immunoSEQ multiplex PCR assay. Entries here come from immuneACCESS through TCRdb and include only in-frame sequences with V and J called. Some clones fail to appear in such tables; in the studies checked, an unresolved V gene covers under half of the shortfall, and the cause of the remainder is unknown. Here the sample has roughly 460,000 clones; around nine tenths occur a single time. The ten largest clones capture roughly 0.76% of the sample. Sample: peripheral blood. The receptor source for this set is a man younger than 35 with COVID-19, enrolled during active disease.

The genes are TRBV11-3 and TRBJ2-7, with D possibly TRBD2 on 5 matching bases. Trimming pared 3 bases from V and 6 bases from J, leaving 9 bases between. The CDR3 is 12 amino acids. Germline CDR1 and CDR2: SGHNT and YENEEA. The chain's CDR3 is CASSLGEGEQYF. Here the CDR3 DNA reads TGTGCCAGCAGCTTGGGCGAGGGCGAGCAGTACTTC.

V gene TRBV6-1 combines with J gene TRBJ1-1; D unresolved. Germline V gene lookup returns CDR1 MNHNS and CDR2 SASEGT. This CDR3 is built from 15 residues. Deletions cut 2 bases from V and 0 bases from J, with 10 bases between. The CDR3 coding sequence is TGTGCCAGCAGTGAAAAGAGGGCTCTGAACACTGAAGCTTTCTTT. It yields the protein CASSEKRALNTEAFF.

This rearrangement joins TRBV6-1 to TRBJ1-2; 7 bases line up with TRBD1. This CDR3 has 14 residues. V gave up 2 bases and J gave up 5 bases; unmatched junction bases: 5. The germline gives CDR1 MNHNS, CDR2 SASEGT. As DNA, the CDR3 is TGTGCCAGCAGTGAAAGGGGACAGCTTTATGGCTACACCTTC. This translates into CASSERGQLYGYTF.

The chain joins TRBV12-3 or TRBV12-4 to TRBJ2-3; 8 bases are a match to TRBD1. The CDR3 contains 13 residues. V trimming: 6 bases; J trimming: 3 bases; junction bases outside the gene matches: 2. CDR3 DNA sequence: TGTGCCAGCAGCTGGACAGGGACAGATACGCAGTATTTT. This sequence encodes CASSWTGTDTQYF.

The CDR3 nucleotides read TGTGCCAGCAGCCGAGACAGGGAAGCTTTCTTT. It codes for CASSRDREAFF. The rearrangement joins TRBV3-1 (or the pseudogene TRBV3-2) to TRBJ1-1, with D possibly matching TRBD1 (6 bases). The germline V gene encodes CDR1 LGHDT and CDR2 YNNKEL (reference sequence). The CDR3 spans 11 residues. V shed 4 bases and J shed 8 bases, with 8 bases lying between them.

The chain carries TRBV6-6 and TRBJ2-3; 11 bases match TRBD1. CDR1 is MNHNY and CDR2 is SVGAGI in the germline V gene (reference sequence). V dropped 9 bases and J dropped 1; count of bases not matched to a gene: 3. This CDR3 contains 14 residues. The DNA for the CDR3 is TGTGCCAGTAAGGACAGGGGGCGCACAGATACGCAGTATTTT. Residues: CASKDRGRTDTQYF.

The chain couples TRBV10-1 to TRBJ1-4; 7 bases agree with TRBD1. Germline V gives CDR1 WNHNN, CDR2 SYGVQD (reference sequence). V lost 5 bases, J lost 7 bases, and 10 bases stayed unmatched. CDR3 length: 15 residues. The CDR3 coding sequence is TGCGCCAGCAGTACCACAGGGGTTAGGGCTGAAAAACTGTTTTTT. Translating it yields CASSTTGVRAEKLFF.

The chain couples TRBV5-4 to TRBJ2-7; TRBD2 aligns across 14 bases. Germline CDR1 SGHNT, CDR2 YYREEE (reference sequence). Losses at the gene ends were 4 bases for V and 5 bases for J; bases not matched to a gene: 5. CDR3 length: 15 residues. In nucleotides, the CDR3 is TGTGCCAGCAGCCCGACTAGCGGGGGGGCCGACGAGCAGTACTTC. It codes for CASSPTSGGADEQYF. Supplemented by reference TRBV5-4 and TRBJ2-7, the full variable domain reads ETGVTQSPTHLIKTRGQQVTLRCSSQSGHNTVSWYQQALGQGPQFIFQYYREEENGRGNFPPRFSGLQFPNYSSELNVNALELDDSALYLCASSPTSGGADEQYFGPGTRLTVT.

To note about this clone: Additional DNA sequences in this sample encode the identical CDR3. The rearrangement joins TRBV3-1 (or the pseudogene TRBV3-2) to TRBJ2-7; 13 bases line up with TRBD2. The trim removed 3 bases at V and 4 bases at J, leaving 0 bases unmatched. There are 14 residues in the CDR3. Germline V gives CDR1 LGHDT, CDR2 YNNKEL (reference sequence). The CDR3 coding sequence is TGTGCCAGCAGCCAGGGACTAGCGGGATACGAGCAGTACTTC. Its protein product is CASSQGLAGYEQYF.

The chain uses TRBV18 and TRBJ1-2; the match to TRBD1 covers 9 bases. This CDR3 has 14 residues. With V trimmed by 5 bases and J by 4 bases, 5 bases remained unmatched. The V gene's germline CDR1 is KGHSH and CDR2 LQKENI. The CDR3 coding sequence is TGTGCCAGCTCAGCGGGACAGGGAGCCTATGGCTACACCTTC. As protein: CASSAGQGAYGYTF.

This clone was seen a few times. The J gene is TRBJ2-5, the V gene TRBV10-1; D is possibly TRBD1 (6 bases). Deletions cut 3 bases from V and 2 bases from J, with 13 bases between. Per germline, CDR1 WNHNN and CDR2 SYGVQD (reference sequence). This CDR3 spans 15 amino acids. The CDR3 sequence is CASSDRGHKQETQYF. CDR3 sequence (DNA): TGCGCCAGCAGTGATAGGGGACATAAACAAGAGACCCAGTACTTC.

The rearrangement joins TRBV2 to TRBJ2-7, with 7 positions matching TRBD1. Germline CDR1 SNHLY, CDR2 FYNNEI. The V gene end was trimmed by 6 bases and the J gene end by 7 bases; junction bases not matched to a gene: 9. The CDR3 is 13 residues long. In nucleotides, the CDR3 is TGTGCCAGCAGGCCGGACAGGCCGGGGGAGCAGTACTTC. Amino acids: CASRPDRPGEQYF. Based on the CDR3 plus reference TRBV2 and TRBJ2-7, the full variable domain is EPEVTQTPSHQVTQMGQEVILRCVPISNHLYFYWYRQILGQKVEFLVSFYNNEISEKSEIFDDQFSVERPDGSNFTLKIRSTKLEDSAMYFCASRPDRPGEQYFGPGTRLTVT.

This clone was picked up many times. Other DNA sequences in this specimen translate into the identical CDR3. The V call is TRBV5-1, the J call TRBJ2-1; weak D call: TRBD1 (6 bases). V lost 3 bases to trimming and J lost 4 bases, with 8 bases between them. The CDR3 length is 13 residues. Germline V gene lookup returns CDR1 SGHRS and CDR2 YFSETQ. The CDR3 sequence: CASSSGTYNEQFF. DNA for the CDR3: TGCGCCAGCAGCTCTGGGACATACAATGAGCAGTTCTTC.

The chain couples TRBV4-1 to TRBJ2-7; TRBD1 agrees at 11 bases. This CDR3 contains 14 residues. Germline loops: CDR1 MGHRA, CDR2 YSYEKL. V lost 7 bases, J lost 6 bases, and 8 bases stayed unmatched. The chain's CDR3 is CASTIGTGGREQYF. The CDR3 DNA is TGCGCCAGCACCATAGGGACAGGGGGGCGCGAGCAGTACTTC.

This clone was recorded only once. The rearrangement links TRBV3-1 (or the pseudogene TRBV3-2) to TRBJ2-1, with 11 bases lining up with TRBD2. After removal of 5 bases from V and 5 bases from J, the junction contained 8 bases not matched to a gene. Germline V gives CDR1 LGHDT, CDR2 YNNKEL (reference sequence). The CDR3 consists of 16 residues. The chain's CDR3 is CASSLKLAGVNNEQFF. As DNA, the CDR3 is TGTGCCAGCAGCTTAAAACTAGCGGGAGTAAACAATGAGCAGTTCTTC.

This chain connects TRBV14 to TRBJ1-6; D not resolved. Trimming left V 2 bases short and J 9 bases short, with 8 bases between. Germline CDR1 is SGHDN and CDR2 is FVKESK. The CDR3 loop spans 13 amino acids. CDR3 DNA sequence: TGTGCCAGCAGCCAAAGATTCAGTTCACCCCTCCACTTT. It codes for CASSQRFSSPLHF.

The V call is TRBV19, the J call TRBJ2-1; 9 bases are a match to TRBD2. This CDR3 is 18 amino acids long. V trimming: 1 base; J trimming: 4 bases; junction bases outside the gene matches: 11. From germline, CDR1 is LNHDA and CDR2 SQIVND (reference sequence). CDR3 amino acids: CASSIASPRAGGYNEQFF. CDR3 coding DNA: TGTGCCAGTAGTATAGCATCCCCACGGGCGGGGGGGTACAATGAGCAGTTCTTC.

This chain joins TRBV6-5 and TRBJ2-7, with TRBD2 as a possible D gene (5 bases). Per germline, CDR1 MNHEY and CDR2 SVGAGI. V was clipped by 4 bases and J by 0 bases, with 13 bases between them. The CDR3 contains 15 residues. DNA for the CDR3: TGTGCCAGCAGTTCCCCGGGGAGTTCCTCCTACGAGCAGTACTTC. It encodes CASSSPGSSSYEQYF.

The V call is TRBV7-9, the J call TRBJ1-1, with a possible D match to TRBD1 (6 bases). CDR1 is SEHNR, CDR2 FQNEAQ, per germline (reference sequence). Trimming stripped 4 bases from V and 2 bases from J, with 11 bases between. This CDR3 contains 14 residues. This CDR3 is CASSSGQPNTEAFF. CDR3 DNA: TGTGCCAGCAGCTCCGGACAGCCAAACACTGAAGCTTTCTTT.

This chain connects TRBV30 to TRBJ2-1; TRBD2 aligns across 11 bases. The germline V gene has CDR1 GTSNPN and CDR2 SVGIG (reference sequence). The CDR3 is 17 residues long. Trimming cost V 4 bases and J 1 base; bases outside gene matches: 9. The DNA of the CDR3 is TGTGCCTGGACCTCGGAAAGGACTAGCGGGTCCTACAATGAGCAGTTCTTC. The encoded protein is CAWTSERTSGSYNEQFF.

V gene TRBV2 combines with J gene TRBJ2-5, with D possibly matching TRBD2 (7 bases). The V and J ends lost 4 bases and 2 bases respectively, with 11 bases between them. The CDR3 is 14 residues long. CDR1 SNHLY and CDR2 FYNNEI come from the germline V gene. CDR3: CASSARGGQETQYF. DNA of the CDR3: TGTGCCAGCAGTGCGAGGGGGGGGCAAGAGACCCAGTACTTC.

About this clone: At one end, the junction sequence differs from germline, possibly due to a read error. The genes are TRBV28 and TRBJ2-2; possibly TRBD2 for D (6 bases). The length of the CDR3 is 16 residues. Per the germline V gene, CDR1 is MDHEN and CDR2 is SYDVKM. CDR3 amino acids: CASSLIRGRNAGELFF. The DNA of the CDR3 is TGTGCCAGCAGTTTAATTCGGGGGAGGAACGCCGGGGAGCTGTTTTTT.

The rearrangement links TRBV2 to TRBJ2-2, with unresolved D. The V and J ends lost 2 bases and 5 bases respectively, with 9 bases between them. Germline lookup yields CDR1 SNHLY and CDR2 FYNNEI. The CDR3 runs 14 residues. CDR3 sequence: CASSEFPGTGELFF. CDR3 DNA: TGTGCCAGCAGTGAATTCCCGGGTACCGGGGAGCTGTTTTTT.

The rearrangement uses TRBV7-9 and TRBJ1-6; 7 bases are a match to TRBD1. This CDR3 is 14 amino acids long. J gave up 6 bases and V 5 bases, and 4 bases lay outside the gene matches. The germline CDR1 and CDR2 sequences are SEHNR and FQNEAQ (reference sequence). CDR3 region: CASSPQGINSPLHF. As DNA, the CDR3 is TGTGCCAGCAGCCCACAGGGGATTAATTCACCCCTCCACTTT.

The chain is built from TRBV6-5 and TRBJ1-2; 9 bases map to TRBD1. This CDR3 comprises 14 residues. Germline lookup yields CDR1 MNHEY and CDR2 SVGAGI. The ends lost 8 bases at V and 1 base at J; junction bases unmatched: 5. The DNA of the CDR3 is TGTGCCAGCTTCAGGACAGGGGTTAACTATGGCTACACCTTC. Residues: CASFRTGVNYGYTF.